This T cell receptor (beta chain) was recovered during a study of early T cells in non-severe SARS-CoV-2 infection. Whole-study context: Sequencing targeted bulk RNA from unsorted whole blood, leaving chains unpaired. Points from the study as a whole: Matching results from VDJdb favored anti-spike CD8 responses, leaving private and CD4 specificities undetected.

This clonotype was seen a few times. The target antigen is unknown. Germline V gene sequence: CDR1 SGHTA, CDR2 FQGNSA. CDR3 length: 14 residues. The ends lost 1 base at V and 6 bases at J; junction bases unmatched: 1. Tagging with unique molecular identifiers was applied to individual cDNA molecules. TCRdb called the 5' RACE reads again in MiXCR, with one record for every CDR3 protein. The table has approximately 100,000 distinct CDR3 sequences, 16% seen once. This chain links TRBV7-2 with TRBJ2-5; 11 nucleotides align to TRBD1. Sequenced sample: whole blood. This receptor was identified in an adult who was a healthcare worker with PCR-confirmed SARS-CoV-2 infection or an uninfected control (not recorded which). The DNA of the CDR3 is TGTGCCAGCAGCTTAGGGGACAGGGGGAAGACCCAGTACTTC. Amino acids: CASSLGDRGKTQYF.